This T cell receptor (beta chain) derives from a study of OX40 agonist ivuxolimab in advanced cancers. Across the whole study: Enrollees could have had prior anti-PD-1, anti-PD-L1 or anti-CTLA-4 therapy, which 35% to 40% had received. General observations from the study: Among the lowest peripheral clonal expansion occurred in 0.1-3.0 mg/kg partial responders.

With respect to this clone: Its antigen is unknown.

The protocol was immunoSEQ multiplex PCR, while the TCRdb copy is restricted to in-frame clones and leaves out a portion. The top ten clones hold approximately 0.5% of a sample with tens of thousands of clones, over 80% of them seen once. Sequenced material: CD4+ or CD8+ T cells sorted from blood, taken in a trial of the OX40 agonist ivuxolimab. This sequence originates from an adult with an advanced solid tumor such as melanoma, head and neck, liver or kidney cancer.

The CDR3 sequence is CASSLVRGSYEQYF. CDR3 in DNA: TGCGCCAGCAGCTTGGTGCGGGGCTCCTACGAGCAGTACTTC. This rearrangement joins TRBV5-1 to TRBJ2-7; D might be TRBD2 (6 bases). V lost 0 bases and J lost 0, with 7 bases in between. Germline CDR1 is SGHRS and CDR2 is YFSETQ. The CDR3 is 14 amino acids.